One sample yielded the 30 T cell receptor beta chains listed below, sequenced in a study of blood T cell repertoires in COVID-19. Assay used: immunoSEQ multiplex PCR; TCRdb lists only in-frame clones, some missing. The repertoire holds some 99,000 clones, about three quarters seen once, with 4% to 5.5% in the top ten. Sample: peripheral blood. Source of these receptors: a human donor in a cohort sampled during active or convalescent COVID-19.

In DNA, the CDR3 is TGTGCCAGCAGCGCCTCAGGGGGTGGAGGAGGATGGGTCACTGAAGCTTTCTTT. This sequence encodes CASSASGGGGGWVTEAFF. The V and J genes are TRBV9 and TRBJ1-1, with 7 positions matching TRBD1. The germline CDR1 and CDR2 sequences are SGDLS and YYNGEE. The ends lost 3 bases at V and 4 bases at J; junction bases unmatched: 18. The CDR3 covers 18 residues. Full variable domain (rest looked up from reference TRBV9 and TRBJ1-1): DSGVTQTPKHLITATGQRVTLRCSPRSGDLSVYWYQQSLDQGLQFLIQYYNGEERAKGNILERFSAQQFPDLHSELNLSSLELGDSALYFCASSASGGGGGWVTEAFFGQGTRLTVV.

The rearrangement links TRBV10-1 to TRBJ2-2; TRBD2 aligns across 8 bases. With V trimmed by 2 bases and J by 4 bases, 6 bases remained unmatched. The CDR3 is 16 amino acids. CDR1 and CDR2 (germline): WNHNN, SYGVQD (reference sequence). The chain's CDR3 is CASSEAGGFRTGELFF. Here the CDR3 DNA reads TGCGCCAGCAGTGAGGCGGGGGGTTTCCGCACCGGGGAGCTGTTTTTT.

The chain links TRBV7-6 to TRBJ2-3; TRBD2 might be the D (7 bases). This CDR3 contains 16 residues. CDR1 is SGHVS and CDR2 is FNYEAQ in the germline V gene. The V end lost 5 bases, the J end lost 0 bases, and 15 bases lay between the germline ends. DNA for the CDR3: TGTGCCAGCAGCGTCATGGGGGGGCGTAGCACAGATACGCAGTATTTT. Amino acid sequence: CASSVMGGRSTDTQYF.

V gene TRBV5-4 combines with J gene TRBJ1-6; TRBD1 aligns across 7 bases. Germline CDR1 SGHNT, CDR2 YYREEE (reference sequence). V shed 2 bases and J 10 bases; nucleotides not matched to a gene: 9. The CDR3 length is 15 residues. Here the CDR3 reads CASSFYRGSVSPLHF. The CDR3 region has the DNA TGTGCCAGCAGCTTTTACAGGGGTTCGGTCTCACCCCTCCACTTT.

The genes are TRBV28 and TRBJ2-4; tentatively, D is TRBD1 (6 bases). Trimming stripped 4 bases from V and 1 base from J, with 14 bases between. This CDR3 region has 16 residues. Germline loops: CDR1 MDHEN, CDR2 SYDVKM. CDR3 sequence: CASSSPGQGAKNIQYF. CDR3 bases: TGTGCCAGCAGTTCCCCGGGGCAGGGGGCCAAAAACATTCAGTACTTC.

This clone occurred once. This chain uses TRBV5-6 with TRBJ2-7; D might be TRBD2 (5 bases). V dropped 0 bases and J dropped 0 bases, with 16 bases sitting between them. CDR1 and CDR2 from the germline V gene are SGHDT and YYEEEE. The CDR3 totals 17 residues. CDR3 in amino acids: CASSLALWYGNSYEQYF. CDR3 DNA: TGTGCCAGCAGCTTGGCCCTATGGTACGGGAACTCCTACGAGCAGTACTTC. Full variable domain (missing parts from reference TRBV5-6 and TRBJ2-7): DAGVTQSPTHLIKTRGQQVTLRCSPKSGHDTVSWYQQALGQGPQFIFQYYEEEERQRGNFPDRFSGHQFPNYSSELNVNALLLGDSALYLCASSLALWYGNSYEQYFGPGTRLTVT.

V is TRBV18 and J is TRBJ2-5; 8 bases align to TRBD2. The CDR3 consists of 14 residues. Germline V gene sequence: CDR1 KGHSH, CDR2 LQKENI. Unmatched junction bases numbered 5, after V lost 3 bases and J lost 5 bases. As DNA, the CDR3 is TGTGCCAGCTCACCTGCCGGCGGGAGGGAGACCCAGTACTTC. Amino acids: CASSPAGGRETQYF.

The chain combines TRBV28 with TRBJ1-1, with TRBD1 identical over 7 bases. V was pared by 6 bases and J by 2 bases, with 3 bases of the junction left unmatched. In germline, CDR1 is MDHEN, CDR2 SYDVKM. The CDR3 consists of 13 residues. CDR3 DNA: TGTGCCAGCAGGCCAGGGGGAAACACTGAAGCTTTCTTT. Residues: CASRPGGNTEAFF.

This clone was counted a single time. The chain has TRBV27 and TRBJ1-1, with 7 bases aligning to TRBD1. This CDR3 comprises 15 residues. Germline CDR1 reads MNHEY; CDR2 reads SMNVEV (reference sequence). The J segment lost 6 bases and the V segment lost 5 bases, leaving 12 bases of the junction unmatched. CDR3 nucleotides: TGTGCCAGCAGTGCCCAAACAGGGGTTGGGGCTGAAGCTTTCTTT. This encodes CASSAQTGVGAEAFF.

Remarks on this clone: The same CDR3 also results from other DNA sequences found in this sample. This chain joins TRBV5-1 and TRBJ2-2; D is possibly TRBD2 (5 bases). This CDR3 comprises 16 residues. Per germline, CDR1 SGHRS and CDR2 YFSETQ. The germline V and J ends were trimmed by 0 bases and 0 bases, with 9 bases remaining between them. For the CDR3, the DNA is TGCGCCAGCAGCTTGGCCCTAGCTTCGAACACCGGGGAGCTGTTTTTT. Its translation: CASSLALASNTGELFF.

This clone was detected only a few times. The chain joins TRBV20-1 to TRBJ1-6, with D uncertain. Germline V gene sequence: CDR1 DFQATT, CDR2 SNEGSKA (reference sequence). The CDR3 totals 14 residues. V was cut by 3 bases and J by 5 bases, with 11 bases left in between. In nucleotides, the CDR3 is TGCAGTGCTAGTCCGATCCGAGATAATTCACCCCTCCACTTT. This codes for CSASPIRDNSPLHF.

This chain links TRBV19 with TRBJ1-1; the D gene is possibly TRBD1 (5 bases). There are 13 residues in the CDR3. Per germline, CDR1 LNHDA and CDR2 SQIVND (reference sequence). V was pared by 1 base and J by 5 bases, with 8 bases between. For the CDR3, the DNA is TGTGCCAGTAGTATAGGCAGGGCGACTGAAGCTTTCTTT. It yields the protein CASSIGRATEAFF.

The chain employs TRBV9 and TRBJ1-2, with D possibly being TRBD1 (5 bases). The CDR3 length is 15 residues. Germline CDR1 SGDLS, CDR2 YYNGEE. Trimming took 1 base from V and 0 from J, leaving 10 bases between them. The chain's CDR3 is CASSVLQTANYGYTF. Here the CDR3 DNA reads TGTGCCAGCAGCGTACTCCAGACAGCTAACTATGGCTACACCTTC.

The V gene is TRBV19, the J gene TRBJ1-2, with 7 bases identical to TRBD1. The CDR3 extends over 15 amino acids. Germline V CDR1 and CDR2: LNHDA, SQIVND (reference sequence). Germline trimming cut 1 base from V and 4 bases from J; bases unmatched to any gene: 6. CDR3 protein: CASSIGRGNGYGYTF. The CDR3 bases are TGTGCCAGTAGTATAGGCAGGGGGAACGGCTATGGCTACACCTTC.

This clone was seen a few times. This sample also contains other DNA sequences that code for the same CDR3. The rearrangement joins TRBV6-5 to TRBJ1-6; 10 nucleotides agree with TRBD1. The germline gives CDR1 MNHEY, CDR2 SVGAGI. V lost 3 bases to trimming and J lost 8 bases; unmatched junction nucleotides: 4. The length of the CDR3 is 15 residues. The CDR3 spells CASSYGDRGDSPLHF. The DNA of the CDR3 is TGTGCCAGCAGTTATGGGGACAGGGGCGATTCACCCCTCCACTTT.

The V gene is TRBV24-1, the J gene TRBJ1-2, with TRBD1 matching over 7 bases. Germline V gives CDR1 KGHDR, CDR2 SFDVKD. CDR3 length: 16 residues. V was clipped by 6 bases and J by 0 bases; unmatched bases: 9. The CDR3 is CATSSRDSKSNYGYTF. The CDR3 bases are TGTGCCACCAGTAGCCGGGACAGCAAATCTAACTATGGCTACACCTTC.

This chain connects TRBV19 to TRBJ2-6, with 7 bases that match TRBD1. Per germline, CDR1 LNHDA and CDR2 SQIVND (reference sequence). Trimming at V came to 3 bases and at J to 2 bases, leaving 7 bases not matched to a gene. The CDR3 totals 17 residues. As DNA, the CDR3 is TGTGCCAGTAGTATCCTGACAGGGACGACTGGGGCCAACGTCCTGACTTTC. Protein product: CASSILTGTTGANVLTF.

The chain is built from TRBV19 and TRBJ1-2, with TRBD1 identical over 7 bases. This CDR3 is 14 amino acids long. V lost 4 bases to trimming and J lost 8 bases; unmatched junction nucleotides: 10. CDR1 and CDR2 from the germline V gene are LNHDA and SQIVND (reference sequence). In nucleotides, the CDR3 is TGTGCCAGTAGTAACCCCGGTACAGGGGACGGCTACACCTTC. Protein product: CASSNPGTGDGYTF.

This chain uses TRBV19 with TRBJ2-7; D is perhaps TRBD2 (6 bases). Germline CDR1 LNHDA, CDR2 SQIVND (reference sequence). The CDR3 is 15 amino acids. The ends were cut back, 4 bases at V and 6 bases at J, with 19 bases in the middle. In nucleotides, the CDR3 is TGTGCCAGTAGTACACATTCAGGGAGGCCGGGCGAGCAGTACTTC. This sequence encodes CASSTHSGRPGEQYF.

The J gene is TRBJ1-2, the V gene TRBV9, with D possibly being TRBD1 (5 bases). V was trimmed by 2 bases and J by 2 bases, leaving 10 bases between them. Germline lookup yields CDR1 SGDLS and CDR2 YYNGEE. The CDR3 has 14 residues. CDR3 amino acids: CASSVRAGNYGYTF. Here the CDR3 DNA reads TGTGCCAGCAGCGTCCGAGCAGGGAACTATGGCTACACCTTC.

The chain joins TRBV5-6 to TRBJ2-7; D is ambiguous. V lost 0 bases and J lost 0, with 10 bases in between. CDR1 and CDR2 from the germline V gene are SGHDT and YYEEEE. The CDR3 loop spans 15 amino acids. CDR3 residues: CASSLELGPSYEQYF. The CDR3 DNA follows: TGTGCCAGCAGCTTGGAATTGGGCCCCTCCTACGAGCAGTACTTC.

This clone has only one observation. V and J are TRBV5-6 and TRBJ2-1; D is perhaps TRBD1 (5 bases). The V gene's germline CDR1 is SGHDT and CDR2 YYEEEE. Trimming stripped 4 bases from V and 6 bases from J, with 14 bases between. CDR3 length equals 14 residues. The CDR3 region has the DNA TGTGCCAGCAGCCCCCGGCCAGGGCTCAATGAGCAGTTCTTC. Its translation: CASSPRPGLNEQFF. Full variable domain (remainder filled in from reference TRBV5-6 and TRBJ2-1): DAGVTQSPTHLIKTRGQQVTLRCSPKSGHDTVSWYQQALGQGPQFIFQYYEEEERQRGNFPDRFSGHQFPNYSSELNVNALLLGDSALYLCASSPRPGLNEQFFGPGTRLTVL.

The chain is built from TRBV28 and TRBJ2-5, with TRBD2 matching 9 bases. Germline CDR1 is MDHEN and CDR2 is SYDVKM. The CDR3 runs to 15 residues. Germline trimming cut 7 bases from V and 6 bases from J; bases unmatched to any gene: 12. The CDR3 spells CASTMGSGRSKTQYF. The CDR3 DNA is TGTGCCAGCACCATGGGCAGCGGGAGGTCGAAGACCCAGTACTTC.

Worth noting for this clone: Other DNA sequences in the same sample also yield this CDR3. J is TRBJ2-7 and V is TRBV7-2; TRBD2 matches at 8 bases. Per the germline V gene, CDR1 is SGHTA and CDR2 is FQGNSA. The CDR3 extends over 15 amino acids. The J segment lost 2 bases and the V segment lost 1 base, leaving 4 bases of the junction unmatched. The CDR3 spells CASSLGAGGPYEQYF. The CDR3, as DNA: TGTGCCAGCAGCTTAGGGGCGGGAGGCCCCTACGAGCAGTACTTC.

The genes are TRBV5-1 and TRBJ1-1; D call uncertain. The length of the CDR3 is 11 residues. The V gene's germline CDR1 is SGHRS and CDR2 YFSETQ. Trimming removed 8 bases from V and 1 base from J, with 6 bases in between. The CDR3 nucleotides are TGCGCCAGTTCACAGAACACTGAAGCTTTCTTT. This translates into CASSQNTEAFF.

This clone was detected a few times. The rearrangement uses TRBV24-1 and TRBJ2-2; 14 nucleotides match TRBD2. With 5 bases clipped from V and 2 bases from J, the junction kept 6 bases outside the gene matches. Germline V gives CDR1 KGHDR, CDR2 SFDVKD. CDR3 length: 18 amino acids. The CDR3 DNA is TGTGCCACCAGTGCCAGGACTAGCGGGGGGTTAAACACCGGGGAGCTGTTTTTT. Protein: CATSARTSGGLNTGELFF.

This chain joins TRBV12-3 or TRBV12-4 and TRBJ2-7, with D perhaps TRBD2 (6 bases). V lost 6 bases to trimming and J lost 1 base, with 10 bases between them. This CDR3 region has 13 residues. DNA for the CDR3: TGTGCCAGCAGCGCGGGGCAGTCCTACGAGCAGTACTTC. The encoded protein is CASSAGQSYEQYF.

This clone has just one count. The rearrangement joins TRBV10-3 to TRBJ2-1; maybe TRBD1 (6 bases). Germline V CDR1 and CDR2: ENHRY, SYGVKD. This CDR3 has 13 amino acids. V lost 6 bases and J lost 5, with 11 bases in between. In DNA, the CDR3 is TGTGCCATCAGCCCCAGGACAGACAATGAGCAGTTCTTC. Protein sequence: CAISPRTDNEQFF.

The chain is built from TRBV30 and TRBJ1-1; a weak D match, TRBD1 (5 bases). Trimming took off 6 bases at V and 1 base at J, with 6 bases between the two ends. This CDR3 spans 11 amino acids. CDR1 is GTSNPN, CDR2 SVGIG, per germline (reference sequence). CDR3 in DNA: TGTGCCTGTAGGGGGAACACTGAAGCTTTCTTT. Its protein is CACRGNTEAFF.

This clone was detected once. The V and J genes are TRBV6-2 or TRBV6-3 and TRBJ2-7, with D possibly TRBD1 on 5 matching bases. Germline assignment: CDR1 MNHEY and CDR2 SVGEGT. The CDR3 contains 16 residues. With 2 bases removed from V and 2 bases from J, the gap between germline ends came to 16 bases. The CDR3 nucleotides read TGTGCCAGCAGTTACCCGCCCAGGGTCATCGCCTACGAGCAGTACTTC. Its translation is CASSYPPRVIAYEQYF.